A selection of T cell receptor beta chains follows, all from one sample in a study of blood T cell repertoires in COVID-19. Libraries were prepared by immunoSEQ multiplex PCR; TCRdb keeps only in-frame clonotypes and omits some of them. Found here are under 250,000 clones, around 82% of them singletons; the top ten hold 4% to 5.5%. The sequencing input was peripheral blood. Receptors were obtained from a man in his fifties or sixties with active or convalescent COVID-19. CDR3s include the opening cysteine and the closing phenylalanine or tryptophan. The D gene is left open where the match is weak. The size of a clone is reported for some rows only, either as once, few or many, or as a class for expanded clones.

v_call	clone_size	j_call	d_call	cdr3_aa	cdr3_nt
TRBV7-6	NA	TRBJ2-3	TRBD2	CASSFLAGEGPDTQYF	TGTGCCAGCAGCTTTTTAGCGGGGGAGGGCCCAGATACGCAGTATTTT
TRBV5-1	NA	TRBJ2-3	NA	CASSLIGDTDTQYF	TGCGCCAGCAGCTTGATCGGGGACACAGATACGCAGTATTTT
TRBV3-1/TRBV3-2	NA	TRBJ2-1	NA	CASSLLGRSNEQFF	TGTGCCAGCAGCCTACTAGGCAGAAGCAATGAGCAGTTCTTC
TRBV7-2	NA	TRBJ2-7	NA	CASSLAVSSYEQYF	TGTGCCAGCAGCTTAGCGGTGAGCTCCTACGAGCAGTACTTC
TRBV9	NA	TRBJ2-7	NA	CASSVDQTYEQYF	TGTGCCAGCAGCGTAGACCAGACCTACGAGCAGTACTTC
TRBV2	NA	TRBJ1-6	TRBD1	CASRPLWTGATYNSPLHF	TGTGCCAGCAGACCCCTCTGGACAGGGGCTACCTATAATTCACCCCTCCACTTT
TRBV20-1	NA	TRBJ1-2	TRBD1	CSASTGASRNPNYGYTF	TGCAGTGCTAGTACAGGGGCGTCGAGGAATCCTAACTATGGCTACACCTTC
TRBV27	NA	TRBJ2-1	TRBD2	CASSTGGRGSYNEQFF	TGTGCCTCCTCGACGGGGGGACGCGGCTCCTACAATGAGCAGTTCTTC
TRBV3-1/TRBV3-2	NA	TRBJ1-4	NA	CASSLAGFNEKLFF	TGTGCCAGCAGCCTGGCAGGGTTTAACGAAAAACTGTTTTTT
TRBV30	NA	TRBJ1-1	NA	CAEGQRTEAFF	TGTGCCGAGGGCCAACGCACTGAAGCTTTCTTT
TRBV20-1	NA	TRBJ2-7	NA	CSASPGSYEQYF	TGCAGTGCTAGTCCAGGCTCCTACGAGCAGTACTTC
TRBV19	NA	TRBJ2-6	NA	CASSIGGGSSGANVLTF	TGTGCCAGTAGTATCGGGGGTGGGAGCTCTGGGGCCAACGTCCTGACTTTC
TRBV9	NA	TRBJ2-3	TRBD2	CASSVGSGGTDTQYF	TGTGCCAGCAGCGTTGGTAGCGGGGGCACAGATACGCAGTATTTT
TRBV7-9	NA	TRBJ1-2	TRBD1	CASSLGDRGGYTF	TGTGCCAGCAGCTTAGGGGACAGGGGCGGCTACACCTTC
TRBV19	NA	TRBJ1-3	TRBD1	CASSPRQGGTPGNTIYF	TGTGCCAGTAGTCCCCGACAGGGGGGTACACCTGGAAACACCATATATTTT
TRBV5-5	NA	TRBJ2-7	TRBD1	CASSSGQGNSYEQYF	TGTGCCAGCAGCTCGGGACAGGGAAACTCCTACGAGCAGTACTTC
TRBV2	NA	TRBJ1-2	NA	CASSEGRSEGYTF	TGTGCCAGCAGTGAGGGCAGGTCGGAAGGCTACACCTTC
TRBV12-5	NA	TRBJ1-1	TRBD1	CASASDRGDSEAFF	TGTGCTAGTGCCTCGGACAGGGGGGATTCTGAAGCTTTCTTT
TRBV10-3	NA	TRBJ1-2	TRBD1	CAISPGQEVYLYGYTF	TGTGCCATCAGTCCGGGACAGGAAGTTTATCTGTATGGCTACACCTTC
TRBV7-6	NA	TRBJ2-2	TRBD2	CASSFASGGVTGELFF	TGTGCCAGCAGCTTTGCTAGCGGGGGCGTGACCGGGGAGCTGTTTTTT
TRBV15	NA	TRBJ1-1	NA	CATSRGTGANTEAFF	TGTGCCACCAGCAGAGGGACGGGAGCGAACACTGAAGCTTTCTTT
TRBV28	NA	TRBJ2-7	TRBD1	CASSLNRGYEQYF	TGTGCCAGCAGTTTAAACAGGGGGTACGAGCAGTACTTC
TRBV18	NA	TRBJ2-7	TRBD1	CASSPLGTGNHEQYF	TGTGCCAGCTCACCATTAGGGACAGGTAACCACGAGCAGTACTTC
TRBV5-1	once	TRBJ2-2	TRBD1	CASSDDRANTGELFF	TGCGCCAGCAGCGATGACAGGGCGAACACCGGGGAGCTGTTTTTT
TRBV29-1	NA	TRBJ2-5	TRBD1	CSVLTGEETQYF	TGCAGCGTTCTGACAGGGGAAGAGACCCAGTACTTC
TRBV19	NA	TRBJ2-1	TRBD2	CASSIVAGGIDEQFF	TGTGCCAGTAGTATAGTTGCGGGGGGGATCGATGAGCAGTTCTTC
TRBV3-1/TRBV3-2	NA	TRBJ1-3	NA	CASSPRHTSGNTIYF	TGTGCCAGCAGCCCCCGACATACCTCTGGAAACACCATATATTTT
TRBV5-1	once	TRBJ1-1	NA	CASSPGRDKMNTEAFF	TGCGCCAGCAGCCCGGGAAGGGACAAGATGAACACTGAAGCTTTCTTT
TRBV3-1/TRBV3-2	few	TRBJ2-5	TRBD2	CASSQGRTSGQETQYF	TGTGCCAGCAGCCAAGGACGGACTAGCGGACAAGAGACCCAGTACTTC
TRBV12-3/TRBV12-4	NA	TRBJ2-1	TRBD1	CASTGQVRSEQFF	TGTGCCAGCACGGGACAGGTCCGGAGTGAGCAGTTCTTC
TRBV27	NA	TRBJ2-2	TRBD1	CASRKLTGSTGELFF	TGTGCCAGCAGGAAGCTGACAGGGAGCACCGGGGAGCTGTTTTTT
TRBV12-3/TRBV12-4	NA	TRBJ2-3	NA	CASSFGGTDTQYF	TGTGCCAGCAGTTTTGGAGGGACAGATACGCAGTATTTT
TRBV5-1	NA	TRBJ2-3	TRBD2	CASSLAGTDTQYF	TGCGCCAGCAGTTTAGCGGGGACAGATACGCAGTATTTT
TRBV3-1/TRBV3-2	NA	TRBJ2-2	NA	CASMDSTGELFF	TGTGCCAGCATGGACTCTACCGGGGAGCTGTTTTTT
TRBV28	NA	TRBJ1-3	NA	CASSFLAGGNSGNTIYF	NA
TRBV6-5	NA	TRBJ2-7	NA	CASRDTAASEQYF	TGTGCCAGCAGGGACACCGCTGCCTCCGAGCAGTACTTC
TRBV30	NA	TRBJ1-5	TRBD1	CAWTGGAGQPQHF	TGTGCCTGGACAGGGGGCGCCGGGCAGCCCCAGCATTTT
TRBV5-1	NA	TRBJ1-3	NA	CASSLAPPGARGNTIYF	TGCGCCAGCAGCTTGGCCCCCCCAGGGGCGAGAGGAAACACCATATATTTT
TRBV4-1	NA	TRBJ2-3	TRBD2	CASSQGDRGRGGNTDTQYF	TGCGCCAGCAGCCAAGGGGACCGTGGGCGGGGGGGAAACACAGATACGCAGTATTTT
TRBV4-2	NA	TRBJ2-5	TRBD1	CASSPRGQGVQETQYF	TGTGCCAGCAGCCCACGGGGACAGGGGGTCCAAGAGACCCAGTACTTC
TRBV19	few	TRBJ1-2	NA	CASRGGATNGYTF	TGTGCCAGTAGAGGTGGAGCAACTAATGGCTACACCTTC
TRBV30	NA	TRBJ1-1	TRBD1	CASSGTGGATGEAFF	TGTGCCTCCTCCGGGACAGGGGGCGCGACAGGTGAAGCTTTCTTT
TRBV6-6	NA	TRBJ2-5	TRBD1	CASSFSGTGGTETQYF	TGTGCCAGCAGTTTCTCCGGGACAGGGGGCACAGAGACCCAGTACTTC
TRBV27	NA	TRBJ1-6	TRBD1	CASSQSPGTGNSPLHF	TGTGCCAGCAGTCAATCCCCCGGGACAGGGAATTCACCCCTCCACTTT
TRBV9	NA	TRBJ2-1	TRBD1	CASSGDRGYNEQFF	TGTGCCAGCAGCGGCGACAGGGGGTACAATGAGCAGTTCTTC
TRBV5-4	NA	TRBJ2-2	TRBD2	CASSLGVAGPTGELFF	TGTGCCAGCAGCTTGGGGGTAGCGGGTCCTACCGGGGAGCTGTTTTTT
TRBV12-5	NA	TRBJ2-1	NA	CASGLPTLGVQFF	TGTGCTAGTGGTTTGCCAACCCTCGGAGTGCAGTTCTTC
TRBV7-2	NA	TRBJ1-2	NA	CASSLGPNYGYTF	TGTGCCAGCAGCTTAGGGCCCAACTATGGCTACACCTTC
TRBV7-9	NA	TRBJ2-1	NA	CASSLTAGPYNEQFF	TGTGCCAGCAGCTTAACGGCAGGCCCATACAATGAGCAGTTCTTC
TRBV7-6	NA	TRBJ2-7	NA	CASSRGPPGTYDSYEQYF	TGTGCCAGCAGTCGGGGACCTCCTGGGACATACGACTCCTACGAGCAGTACTTC
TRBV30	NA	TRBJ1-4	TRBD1	CAWKTGQATNEKLFF	TGTGCCTGGAAGACGGGACAGGCTACTAATGAAAAACTGTTTTTT
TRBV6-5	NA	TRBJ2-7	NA	CASSYSGDGLTYEQYF	TGTGCCAGCAGTTACTCGGGGGACGGACTAACCTACGAGCAGTACTTC
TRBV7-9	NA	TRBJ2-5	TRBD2	CASSLGLAGGPRETQYF	TGTGCCAGCAGCTTAGGACTAGCGGGGGGGCCTCGAGAGACCCAGTACTTC
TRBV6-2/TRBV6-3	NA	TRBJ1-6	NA	CASSLLEVGSPLHF	TGTGCCAGCAGTTTGCTGGAGGTGGGTTCACCCCTCCACTTT
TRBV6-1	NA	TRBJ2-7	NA	CASSETAGPYEQYF	TGTGCCAGCAGTGAAACGGCAGGTCCCTACGAGCAGTACTTC